These 16 T cell receptor beta chains were all obtained from the same sample, sequenced in a study of CXCR3-negative and CXCR3-positive naive CD8 T cells. The TRB cDNA libraries were prepared by 5' RACE with UMI labels. TCRdb reprocessed the 5' RACE reads, with one entry per CDR3 protein and no DNA. The sample includes some 3,500 distinct CDR3 sequences. Sequenced: naive CXCR3- CD8+ T cells from blood. Specified subset: CD45RO-CCR7+CD27+CD95- naive CD8+ T cells lacking CXCR3 (TNR3-). The receptors derive from a human donor in good health. Some clones in this sample may be carry-over from other donors' samples.

This clonotype shows up as medium-sized by frequency. The chain combines TRBV29-1 with TRBJ2-7; as DNA is missing, the TRBD2 call by TCRdb cannot be tested. Germline CDR1 reads SQVTM; CDR2 reads ANQGSEA. The CDR3 is 13 residues long. The CDR3 protein is CSVDAGGPSEQYF.

This clonotype registers medium-sized by frequency. The chain recombines TRBV7-9 with TRBJ2-7; lacking DNA, the TRBD1 call made by TCRdb goes unchecked. Germline CDR1 SEHNR, CDR2 FQNEAQ (reference sequence). CDR3 size: 13 residues. CDR3 in amino acids: CASGSGQSYEQYF.

The CDR3 reads CASSPRTSGHTGELFF. V usage is TRBV18 and J usage is TRBJ2-2; the TCRdb call, TRBD2, lacks DNA for checking. Germline values: CDR1 KGHSH, CDR2 LQKENI. This CDR3 is built from 16 residues.

The chain uses TRBV2 and TRBJ1-1; TCRdb returns TRBD1, unconfirmable since there is no DNA. Germline V gene data show CDR1 as SNHLY and CDR2 as FYNNEI. The CDR3 sequence is 17 residues long. CDR3 in amino acids: CASSEMGGYSTGDEAFF.

Judged by frequency, this clonotype is large (0.1 to 1%). The chain links TRBV12-3 or TRBV12-4 to TRBJ1-1; TCRdb outputs TRBD1, but without DNA this stays unchecked. CDR3 length: 15 amino acids. CDR3 protein: CASSPGTGGLTEAFF.

This clonotype is identified as medium-sized from frequency. This chain joins TRBV6-2 or TRBV6-3 and TRBJ2-1; without DNA, the TCRdb call of TRBD1 cannot be checked. The CDR3 extends over 17 amino acids. Germline-derived CDR1 and CDR2 are MNHEY and SVGEGT. CDR3 sequence reads: CASSSYWRAGGQNEQFF.

This clonotype is deemed medium-sized by its frequency. The rearrangement links TRBV6-6 to TRBJ1-1. CDR1 and CDR2 from the germline V gene are MNHNY and SVGAGI (reference sequence). This CDR3 region has 12 residues. The CDR3 sequence: CASFVGYSGAFF.

V and J are TRBV12-5 and TRBJ2-1. The CDR3 totals 12 residues. Germline assignment: CDR1 LGHNT and CDR2 FRNRAP. This CDR3 reads CASGLGGNEQFF.

The chain joins TRBV7-8 to TRBJ2-3. This CDR3 is 14 amino acids long. The V gene's germline CDR1 is SGHVS and CDR2 FQNEAQ. CDR3 residues: CASSLGVLTDTQYF.

Its frequency marks this clonotype as medium-sized. The V and J genes are TRBV10-3 and TRBJ1-1; as DNA is missing, the TRBD1 call by TCRdb cannot be tested. From germline, CDR1 is ENHRY and CDR2 SYGVKD. The CDR3 is 16 residues long. CDR3 residues: CAISDPQGGRGTEAFF.

This clonotype counts as medium-sized by frequency. The genes are TRBV5-1 and TRBJ2-1; with no DNA, the TCRdb D assignment of TRBD2 cannot be verified. The CDR3 spans 17 residues. Germline V gene sequence: CDR1 SGHRS, CDR2 YFSETQ. The CDR3 spells CASSLALAGSSYNEQFF.

This clonotype is medium-sized by frequency. CDR3 residues: CASSPRTGPRNTEAFF. The gene calls are TRBV7-9 and TRBJ1-1; TCRdb reports TRBD1, a call that lacks DNA to check it against. This CDR3 comprises 16 residues. The V gene's germline CDR1 is SEHNR and CDR2 FQNEAQ (reference sequence).

Measured by frequency, this clonotype is medium-sized. The chain recombines TRBV6-5 with TRBJ2-5; TCRdb indicates TRBD2, and absent DNA this call remains unverified. Germline V gives CDR1 MNHEY, CDR2 SVGAGI. This CDR3 comprises 14 residues. CDR3 region: CASSYGGFQETQYF.

This clonotype is identified as medium-sized from frequency. The V call is TRBV29-1, the J call TRBJ2-7; TCRdb names TRBD1, which stays unverified in the absence of DNA. The CDR3 length is 14 residues. Germline values: CDR1 SQVTM, CDR2 ANQGSEA. The CDR3 loop is CSVYGTASPYEQYF.

This clonotype ranks as medium-sized in terms of frequency. V is TRBV4-1 and J is TRBJ2-5; TCRdb's D call, TRBD1, is unchecked because there is no DNA. The CDR3 runs 15 residues. Germline V lookup: CDR1 MGHRA, CDR2 YSYEKL. Here the CDR3 reads CASSQDRELEETQYF.

J is TRBJ2-7 and V is TRBV9; TCRdb's D gene call, TRBD2, goes unchecked for lack of DNA. Germline loops: CDR1 SGDLS, CDR2 YYNGEE. The CDR3 sequence is 15 residues long. The CDR3 region is CASSVGGGSTYEQYF.